Included here is one TCR beta chain sequence, with context. Its cognate antigen is unknown. The data are from a study of identifying expanded T cells in peripheral blood. Germline CDR1 ENHRY, CDR2 SYGVKD. V was pared by 6 bases and J by 5 bases, with 7 bases of the junction left unmatched. CDR3 length: 14 residues. The table came from immunoSEQ multiplex PCR; TCRdb's copy has only in-frame clones and leaves some out. The data hold around 91,000 clones, with 88% observed a single time. Study results and limitations: Technical replicates showed roughly 1.2 changed clones; approximately two weeks 15 to 20; four weeks 19.

Material for sequencing was blood. The TCR sequence derives from a person between 18 and 75 years old in good health. The V gene is TRBV10-3, the J gene TRBJ1-5; 7 nucleotides agree with TRBD1. The CDR3 loop reads CAISQGQSYQPQHF. The CDR3 DNA sequence: TGTGCCATCAGCCAGGGACAGTCATATCAGCCCCAGCATTTT.